The TCR beta chain described here comes from a study of CD8+ T cells in alopecia areata. The wider study: The drug, oral tofacitinib, was given to treated patients at 5 to 10 mg twice daily.

Regarding treatment: oral pan-JAK inhibitor, 5-10 mg twice daily. From alopecia areata patients, lesional scalp punch biopsies and peripheral blood were collected. The authors extracted RNA and reverse transcribed it into cDNA as the sequencing template. Method: immunoSEQ multiplex PCR; TCRdb's copy keeps in-frame clones and lacks some. Of some 150,000 clones detected, about 85% appear once; the ten largest clones hold around 13%. Looked up from germline, CDR1 is GTSNPN and CDR2 is SVGIG (reference sequence). The V segment lost 3 bases and the J segment 3 bases; nucleotides outside the gene matches: 11. The CDR3 sequence is 16 residues long.

The material sequenced was CD8+ T cells sorted from blood, taken at week 4, from a patient treated with tofacitinib. This chain connects TRBV30 to TRBJ2-7; 10 nucleotides agree with TRBD2. The clonotype comes from a human donor with alopecia areata. The CDR3 DNA sequence: TGTGCCTGGAGGGTTACCGGGACTAGCGTTTACTACGAGCAGTACTTC. This codes for CAWRVTGTSVYYEQYF. Based on the CDR3 plus reference TRBV30 and TRBJ2-7, the full variable domain is SQTIHQWPATLVQPVGSPLSLECTVEGTSNPNLYWYRQAAGRGLQLLFYSVGIGQISSEVPQNLSASRPQDRQFILSSKKLLLSDSGFYLCAWRVTGTSVYYEQYFGPGTRLTVT.